This T cell receptor beta chain was sequenced in a study of regulatory T cells in long-lasting Graves disease. Overall study findings and caveats: Limited sample numbers may have lowered accuracy.

The CDR3 spans 13 residues. V shed 6 bases and J shed 1 base, with 6 bases lying between them. The germline gives CDR1 MNHNS, CDR2 SASEGT. For TCR beta, libraries came from iRepertoire HTBI primers and Arm-PCR of CDR3 regions. TCRdb re-analysed the multiplex PCR reads in MiXCR, keeping a single row per CDR3 protein. Of 450,000 to 700,000 distinct CDR3 sequences in the sample, approximately 12% were seen once. This clonotype has a count of ten or more. Its cognate antigen is unknown. Time point in this sample: newly diagnosed GD, antithyroid drugs for less than 3 months. PBMC-derived RNA was used for the TCR library. These data also featured in a second study, about T cells in Graves' hyperthyroidism and ophthalmopathy. This second study says: Before onset, by a median of about six months, the model predicted ophthalmopathy.

The specimen was peripheral blood mononuclear cells (PBMCs), collected at new diagnosis, from a patient treated with antithyroid drugs. This chain uses TRBV6-1 with TRBJ2-2; D may be TRBD1 (6 bases). The TCR sequence derives from a man aged 25-45 years with Graves disease. The CDR3: CASRDRNTGELFF. For the CDR3, the DNA is TGTGCCAGCAGGGACAGGAACACCGGGGAGCTGTTTTTT.